These T cell receptor beta chains were read from a single sample in a study of T-cell reconstitution after alpha-beta-depleted transplantation in children. TCRdb re-called the PCR reads with MiXCR, one entry per CDR3 protein. The sample has some 830,000 distinct CDR3 sequences, 16% seen once. The sequencing here drew on PBMCs, mostly from graft donor cells, taken 360 days after TCRalphabeta/CD19-depleted stem cell transplant. The receptors come from a male patient aged 10-17 years who had a stem cell transplant for acute lymphoblastic leukemia, so the T cells may come from the graft donor. Both conserved end residues are part of each CDR3. A D gene is named only where the DNA matches it firmly.

j_gene: TRBJ2-1
v_gene: TRBV20-1
d_gene: NA
CDR3aa: CSARGSDTLSNEQFF

j_gene: TRBJ2-1
v_gene: TRBV7-6
d_gene: TRBD2
CDR3aa: CASSLAIAGWSSYNEQFF

j_gene: TRBJ2-3
v_gene: TRBV4-1
d_gene: TRBD2
CDR3aa: CASSQEGIAGGTDTQYF

j_gene: TRBJ2-7
v_gene: TRBV18
d_gene: NA
CDR3aa: CASSPQGKFISYEQYF

j_gene: TRBJ2-5
v_gene: TRBV5-1
d_gene: TRBD2
CDR3aa: CASSLVAGRQETQYF

j_gene: TRBJ1-4
v_gene: TRBV18
d_gene: NA
CDR3aa: CASSRGSEEKLFF

j_gene: TRBJ2-1
v_gene: TRBV7-9
d_gene: TRBD1
CDR3aa: CASIPGQGYNEQFF

j_gene: TRBJ1-5
v_gene: TRBV3-1
d_gene: NA
CDR3aa: CASSPDEDQPQHF

j_gene: TRBJ1-2
v_gene: TRBV12-3/TRBV12-4
d_gene: NA
CDR3aa: CASSLNSGAYGYTF

j_gene: TRBJ2-2
v_gene: TRBV27
d_gene: NA
CDR3aa: CASSLMQGRWTGELFF

j_gene: TRBJ2-1
v_gene: TRBV11-2
d_gene: NA
CDR3aa: CASSLILYNEQFF

j_gene: TRBJ1-4
v_gene: TRBV18
d_gene: NA
CDR3aa: CASSPGRSPEKLFF

j_gene: TRBJ2-7
v_gene: TRBV4-2
d_gene: NA
CDR3aa: CASSQVSGSSSYEQYF

j_gene: TRBJ2-7
v_gene: TRBV7-2
d_gene: TRBD2
CDR3aa: CASSFLLLAGRYEQYF

j_gene: TRBJ2-1
v_gene: TRBV4-1
d_gene: TRBD2
CDR3aa: CASSPTGLAGGHNEQFF

j_gene: TRBJ1-1
v_gene: TRBV15
d_gene: NA
CDR3aa: CATSRDFPGMNTEAFF

j_gene: TRBJ2-7
v_gene: TRBV20-1
d_gene: TRBD2
CDR3aa: CSALGLAKRKQYF

j_gene: TRBJ2-1
v_gene: TRBV11-2
d_gene: NA
CDR3aa: CASSSIRGKGRYEQFF

j_gene: TRBJ1-4
v_gene: TRBV7-9
d_gene: TRBD1
CDR3aa: CASSLAARDREATNEKLFF

j_gene: TRBJ2-3
v_gene: TRBV7-9
d_gene: NA
CDR3aa: CASSLGLATSTDTQYF

j_gene: TRBJ1-5
v_gene: TRBV9
d_gene: NA
CDR3aa: CASSVAGVGQPQHF

j_gene: TRBJ2-3
v_gene: TRBV12-3/TRBV12-4
d_gene: NA
CDR3aa: CASSPPTFSTDTQYF

j_gene: TRBJ2-1
v_gene: TRBV7-9
d_gene: TRBD1
CDR3aa: CASSSPGQVNEQFF

j_gene: TRBJ2-7
v_gene: TRBV5-1
d_gene: TRBD1
CDR3aa: CASSYPGQANEQYF

j_gene: TRBJ2-3
v_gene: TRBV7-3
d_gene: NA
CDR3aa: CASSLMETDTQYF

j_gene: TRBJ1-4
v_gene: TRBV18
d_gene: TRBD1
CDR3aa: CASSSTGVTNEKLFF

j_gene: TRBJ2-5
v_gene: TRBV24-1
d_gene: NA
CDR3aa: CATSGSAGTQYF

j_gene: TRBJ2-2
v_gene: TRBV12-3/TRBV12-4
d_gene: NA
CDR3aa: CASSLSVRELFF

j_gene: TRBJ2-2
v_gene: TRBV29-1
d_gene: NA
CDR3aa: CSVRQGTGELFF

j_gene: TRBJ2-5
v_gene: TRBV5-1
d_gene: NA
CDR3aa: CANPTGQETQYF

j_gene: TRBJ1-1
v_gene: TRBV29-1
d_gene: TRBD1
CDR3aa: CSVDKGARAFF

j_gene: TRBJ1-4
v_gene: TRBV7-3
d_gene: NA
CDR3aa: CASSLTRGPNEKLFF

j_gene: TRBJ2-7
v_gene: TRBV27
d_gene: TRBD1
CDR3aa: CASAGQGYEQYF

j_gene: TRBJ2-7
v_gene: TRBV12-5
d_gene: NA
CDR3aa: CASGLSTIDYEQYF

j_gene: TRBJ2-7
v_gene: TRBV10-1
d_gene: TRBD1
CDR3aa: CASSDPGQGAYEQYF

j_gene: TRBJ2-7
v_gene: TRBV14
d_gene: NA
CDR3aa: CASSQTGREASYEQYF

j_gene: TRBJ2-1
v_gene: TRBV29-1
d_gene: TRBD2
CDR3aa: CSVALSGRGSYNEQFF

j_gene: TRBJ2-3
v_gene: TRBV5-1
d_gene: NA
CDR3aa: CASSFRSPLTTDTQYF

j_gene: TRBJ1-4
v_gene: TRBV12-5
d_gene: TRBD1
CDR3aa: CASGFSGGGEKLFF

j_gene: TRBJ1-3
v_gene: TRBV5-1
d_gene: NA
CDR3aa: CASSRSVSGNTIYF

j_gene: TRBJ1-5
v_gene: TRBV4-1
d_gene: NA
CDR3aa: CASSQAQGYQPQHF